This T cell receptor (beta chain) derives from a study of cytomegalovirus exposure and HLA in healthy donors. Broader study findings: CMV serostatus alone was available as immune exposure information. Later analysis indicated greater clonal expansion among HLA-associated TCR beta chains than among equally common other chains.

Details on this clone: Its antigen remains unidentified.

Both 60 Vbeta primers and 13 Jbeta primers went into the PCR. TCRdb keeps only in-frame clones here, not all; method: immunoSEQ multiplex PCR. The table includes around 200,000 clones, 70% to 75% detected once. The CDR3 covers 11 residues. Germline V gene sequence: CDR1 SGHTS, CDR2 YDEGEE. V dropped 8 bases and J dropped 8 bases, with 10 bases sitting between them. The sample was PBMCs. This rearrangement joins TRBV5-8 to TRBJ1-4; D unresolved. This receptor was taken from a male donor in good health and CMV-seronegative. CDR3 region: CASREEEKLFF. CDR3 DNA sequence: TGTGCCAGTCGGGAGGAGGAAAAACTGTTTTTT.